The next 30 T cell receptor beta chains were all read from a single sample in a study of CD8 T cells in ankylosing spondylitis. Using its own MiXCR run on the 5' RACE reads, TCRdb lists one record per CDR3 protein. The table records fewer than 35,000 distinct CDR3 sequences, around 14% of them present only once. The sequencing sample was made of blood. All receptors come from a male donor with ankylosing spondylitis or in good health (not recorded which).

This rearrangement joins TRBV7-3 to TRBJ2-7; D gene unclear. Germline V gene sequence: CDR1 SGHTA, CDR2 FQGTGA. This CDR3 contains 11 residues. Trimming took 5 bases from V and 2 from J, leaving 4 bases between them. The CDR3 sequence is CASSPTYEQYF. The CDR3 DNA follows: TGTGCCAGCAGCCCCACCTACGAGCAGTACTTC.

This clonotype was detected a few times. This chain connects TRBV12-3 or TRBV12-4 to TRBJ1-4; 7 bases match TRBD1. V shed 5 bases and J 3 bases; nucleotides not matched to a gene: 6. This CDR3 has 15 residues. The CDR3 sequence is CASSRNRGANEKLFF. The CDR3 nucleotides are TGTGCCAGCAGTCGAAACAGGGGTGCTAATGAAAAACTGTTTTTT.

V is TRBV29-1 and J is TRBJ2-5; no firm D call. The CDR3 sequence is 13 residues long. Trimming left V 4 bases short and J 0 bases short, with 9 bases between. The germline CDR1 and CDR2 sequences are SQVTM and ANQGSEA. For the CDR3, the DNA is TGCAGCGTTGCACCAGGCAACCAAGAGACCCAGTACTTC. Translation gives CSVAPGNQETQYF.

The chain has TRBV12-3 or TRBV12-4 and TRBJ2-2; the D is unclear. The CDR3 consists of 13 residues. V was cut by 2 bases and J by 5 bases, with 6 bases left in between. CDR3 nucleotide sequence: TGTGCCAGCAGTTTAAAGGCTACCGGGGAGCTGTTTTTT. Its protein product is CASSLKATGELFF.

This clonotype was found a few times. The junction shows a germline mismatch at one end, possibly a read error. CDR3 sequence: CASSKLAGVSHEQYF. The DNA for the CDR3 is TGTGCCAGCAGTAAACTAGCGGGAGTCTCCCACGAGCAGTACTTC. The chain couples TRBV6-2 or TRBV6-3 to TRBJ2-7; 11 bases are shared with TRBD2. This CDR3 comprises 15 residues. The V gene's germline CDR1 is MNHEY and CDR2 SVGEGT.

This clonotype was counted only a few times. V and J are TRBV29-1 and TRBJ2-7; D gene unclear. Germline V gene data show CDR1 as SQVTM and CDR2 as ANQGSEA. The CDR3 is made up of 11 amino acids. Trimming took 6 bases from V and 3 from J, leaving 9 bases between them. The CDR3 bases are TGCAGCGTATTGTTGAGCTACGAGCAGTACTTC. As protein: CSVLLSYEQYF.

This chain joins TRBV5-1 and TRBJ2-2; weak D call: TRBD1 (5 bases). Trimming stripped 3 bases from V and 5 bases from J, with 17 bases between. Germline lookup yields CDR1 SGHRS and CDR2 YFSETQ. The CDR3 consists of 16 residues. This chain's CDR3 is CASSSTSQGLTGELFF. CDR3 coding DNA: TGCGCCAGCAGCTCTACCAGCCAGGGTTTAACCGGGGAGCTGTTTTTT.

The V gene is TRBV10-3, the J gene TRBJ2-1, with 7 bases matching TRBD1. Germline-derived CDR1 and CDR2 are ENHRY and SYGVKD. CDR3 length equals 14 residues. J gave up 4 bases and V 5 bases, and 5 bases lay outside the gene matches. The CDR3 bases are TGTGCCATCAGTAAAGGACAGGAGTACAATGAGCAGTTCTTC. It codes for CAISKGQEYNEQFF.

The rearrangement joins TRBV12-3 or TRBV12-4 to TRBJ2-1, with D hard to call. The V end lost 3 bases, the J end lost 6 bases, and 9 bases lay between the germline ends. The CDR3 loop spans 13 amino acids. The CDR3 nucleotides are TGTGCCAGCAGTTTGGCCGGACCCAATGAGCAGTTCTTC. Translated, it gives CASSLAGPNEQFF.

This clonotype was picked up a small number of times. DNA for the CDR3: TGTGCCAGCAGCAAAGGTGACACAATAGCCAAAAACATTCAGTACTTC. It yields the protein CASSKGDTIAKNIQYF. This chain joins TRBV21-1 and TRBJ2-4. TRBV21-1 is a pseudogene. This CDR3 contains 16 residues.

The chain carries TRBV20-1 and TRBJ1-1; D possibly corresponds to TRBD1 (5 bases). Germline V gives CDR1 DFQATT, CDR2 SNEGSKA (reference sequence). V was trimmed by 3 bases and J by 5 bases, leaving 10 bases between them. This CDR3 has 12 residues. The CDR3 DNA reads TGCAGTGCTAGTTCAGGGATTACTGAAGCTTTCTTT. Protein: CSASSGITEAFF.

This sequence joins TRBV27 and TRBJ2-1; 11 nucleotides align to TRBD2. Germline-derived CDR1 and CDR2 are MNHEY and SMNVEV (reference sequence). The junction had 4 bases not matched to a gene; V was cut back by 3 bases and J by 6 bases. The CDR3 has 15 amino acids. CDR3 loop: CASSFLAGGFNEQFF. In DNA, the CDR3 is TGTGCCAGCAGTTTTTTAGCGGGAGGGTTCAATGAGCAGTTCTTC.

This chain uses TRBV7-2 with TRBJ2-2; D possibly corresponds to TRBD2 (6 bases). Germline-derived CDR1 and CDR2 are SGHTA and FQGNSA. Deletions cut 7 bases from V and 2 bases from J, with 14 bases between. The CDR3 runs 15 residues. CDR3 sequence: CASITGGFNTGELFF. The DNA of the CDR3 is TGTGCCAGCATCACCGGGGGTTTCAACACCGGGGAGCTGTTTTTT.

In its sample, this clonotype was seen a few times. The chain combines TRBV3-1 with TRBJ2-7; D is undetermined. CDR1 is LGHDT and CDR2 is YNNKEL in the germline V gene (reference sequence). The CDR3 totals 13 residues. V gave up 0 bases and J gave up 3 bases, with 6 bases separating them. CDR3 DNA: TGTGCCAGCAGCCAAGATCACTTCTACGAGCAGTACTTC. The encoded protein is CASSQDHFYEQYF.

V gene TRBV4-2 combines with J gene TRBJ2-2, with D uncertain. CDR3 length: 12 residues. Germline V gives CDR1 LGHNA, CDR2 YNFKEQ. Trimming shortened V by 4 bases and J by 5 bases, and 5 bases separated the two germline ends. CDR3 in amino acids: CASSPVTGELFF. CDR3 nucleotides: TGTGCCAGCAGCCCGGTGACCGGGGAGCTGTTTTTT.

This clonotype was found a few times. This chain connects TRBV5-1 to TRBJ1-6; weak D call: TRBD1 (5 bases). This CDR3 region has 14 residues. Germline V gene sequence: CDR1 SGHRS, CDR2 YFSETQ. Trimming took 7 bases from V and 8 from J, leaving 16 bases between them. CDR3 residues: CASRTGLSDSPLHF. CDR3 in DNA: TGCGCCAGCCGAACGGGACTTTCTGATTCACCCCTCCACTTT.

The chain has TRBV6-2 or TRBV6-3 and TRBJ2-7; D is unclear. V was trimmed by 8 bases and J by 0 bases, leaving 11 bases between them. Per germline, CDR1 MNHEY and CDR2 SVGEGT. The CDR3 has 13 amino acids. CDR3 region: CASSISSSYEQYV. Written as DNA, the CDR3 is TGTGCCAGCTCAATTTCCAGCTCCTACGAGCAGTACGTC.

CDR3 in DNA: TGTGCCAGCAGTGATACACCTGAAAAGCAGTACGTC. The encoded protein is CASSDTPEKQYV. The chain couples TRBV28 to TRBJ2-7; D is unclear. CDR3 length: 12 amino acids. CDR1 is MDHEN and CDR2 is SYDVKM in the germline V gene. Between the trimmed V and J ends, which lost 5 bases and 8 bases, there was a span of 13 bases.

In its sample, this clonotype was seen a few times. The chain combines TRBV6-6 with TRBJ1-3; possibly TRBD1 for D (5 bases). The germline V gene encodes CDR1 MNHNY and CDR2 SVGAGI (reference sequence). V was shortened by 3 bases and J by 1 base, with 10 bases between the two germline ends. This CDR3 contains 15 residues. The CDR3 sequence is CASSYSGGSGNTIYF. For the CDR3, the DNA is TGTGCCAGCAGTTATTCGGGGGGTTCTGGAAACACCATATATTTT.

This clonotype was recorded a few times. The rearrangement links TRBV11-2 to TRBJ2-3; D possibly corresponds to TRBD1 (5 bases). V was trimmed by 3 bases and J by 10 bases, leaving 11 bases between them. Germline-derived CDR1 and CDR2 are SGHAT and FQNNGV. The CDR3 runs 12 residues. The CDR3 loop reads CASSLPQQAQYF. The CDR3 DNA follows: TGTGCCAGCAGCTTGCCCCAACAGGCGCAGTATTTT.

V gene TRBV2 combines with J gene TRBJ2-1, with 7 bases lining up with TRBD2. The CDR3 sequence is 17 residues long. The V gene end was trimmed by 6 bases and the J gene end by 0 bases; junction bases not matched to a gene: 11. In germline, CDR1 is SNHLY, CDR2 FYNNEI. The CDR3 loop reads CASSGVGSGNSYNEQFF. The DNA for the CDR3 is TGTGCCAGCAGCGGCGTCGGGAGCGGGAACTCCTACAATGAGCAGTTCTTC.

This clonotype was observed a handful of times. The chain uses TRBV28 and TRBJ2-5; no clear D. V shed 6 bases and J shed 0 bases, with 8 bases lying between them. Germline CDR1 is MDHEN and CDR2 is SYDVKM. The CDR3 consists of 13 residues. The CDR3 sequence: CASRKGYQETQYF. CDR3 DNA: TGTGCCAGCAGGAAGGGCTACCAAGAGACCCAGTACTTC.

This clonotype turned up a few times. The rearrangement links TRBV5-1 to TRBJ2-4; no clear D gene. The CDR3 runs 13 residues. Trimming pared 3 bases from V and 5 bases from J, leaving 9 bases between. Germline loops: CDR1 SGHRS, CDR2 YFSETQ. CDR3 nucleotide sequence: TGCGCCAGCAGCTCGGTGGCTGAAAACATTCAGTACTTC. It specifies CASSSVAENIQYF. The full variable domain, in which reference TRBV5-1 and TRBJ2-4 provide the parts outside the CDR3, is KAGVTQTPRYLIKTRGQQVTLSCSPISGHRSVSWYQQTPGQGLQFLFEYFSETQRNKGNFPGRFSGRQFSNSRSEMNVSTLELGDSALYLCASSSVAENIQYFGAGTRLSVL.

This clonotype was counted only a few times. For the CDR3, the DNA is TGCGCCAGCAGCTTTCGTAGCACCGGGGAGCTGTTTTTT. Its protein is CASSFRSTGELFF. V usage is TRBV5-1 and J usage is TRBJ2-2; D is ambiguous. The germline V gene has CDR1 SGHRS and CDR2 YFSETQ. The CDR3 is 13 residues long. V lost 2 bases to trimming and J lost 4 bases, with 6 bases between them.

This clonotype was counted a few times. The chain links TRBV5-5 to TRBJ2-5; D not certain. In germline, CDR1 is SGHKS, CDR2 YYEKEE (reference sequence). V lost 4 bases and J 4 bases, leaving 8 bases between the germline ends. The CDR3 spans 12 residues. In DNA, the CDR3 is TGTGCCAGCAGCCTAACCTTAGAGACCCAGTACTTC. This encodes CASSLTLETQYF.

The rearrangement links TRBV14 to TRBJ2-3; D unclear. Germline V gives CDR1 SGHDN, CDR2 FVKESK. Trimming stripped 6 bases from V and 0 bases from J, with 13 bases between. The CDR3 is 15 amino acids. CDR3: CASRRHGSSTDTQYF. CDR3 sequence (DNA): TGTGCCAGCAGGAGGCACGGATCTAGCACAGATACGCAGTATTTT.

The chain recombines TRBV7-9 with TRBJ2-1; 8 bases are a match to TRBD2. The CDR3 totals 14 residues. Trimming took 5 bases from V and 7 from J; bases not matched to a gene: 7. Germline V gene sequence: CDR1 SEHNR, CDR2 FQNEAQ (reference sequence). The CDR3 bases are TGTGCCAGCAGCGCCGCGGGGGGTAGGAATGAGCAGTTCTTC. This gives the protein CASSAAGGRNEQFF.

The CDR3 spells CLTSQVNTEAFF. The CDR3 DNA reads as TGTTTGACTTCACAGGTGAACACTGAAGCTTTCTTT. The V gene is TRBV7-9, the J gene TRBJ1-1; D is perhaps TRBD1 (5 bases). The CDR3 consists of 12 residues. Germline V gene data show CDR1 as SEHNR and CDR2 as FQNEAQ (reference sequence). The full variable domain, its missing parts supplied by reference TRBV7-9 and TRBJ1-1, is DTGVSQNPRHKITKRGQNVTFRCDPISEHNRLYWYRQTLGQGPEFLTYFQNEAQLEKSRLLSDRFSAERPKGSFSTLEIQRTEQGDSAMYLCLTSQVNTEAFFGQGTRLTVV.

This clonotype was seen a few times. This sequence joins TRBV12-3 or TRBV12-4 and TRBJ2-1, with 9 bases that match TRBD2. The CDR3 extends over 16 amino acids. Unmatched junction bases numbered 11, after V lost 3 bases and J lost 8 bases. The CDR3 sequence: CASSLGTLAGWYEQFF. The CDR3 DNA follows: TGTGCCAGCAGTTTGGGGACCCTAGCGGGGTGGTATGAGCAGTTCTTC.

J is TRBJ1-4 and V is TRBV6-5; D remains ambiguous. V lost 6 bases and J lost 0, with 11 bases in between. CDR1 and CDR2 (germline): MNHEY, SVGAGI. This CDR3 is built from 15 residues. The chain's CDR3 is CASSPQVATNEKLFF. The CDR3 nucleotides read TGTGCCAGCAGCCCGCAGGTAGCAACTAATGAAAAACTGTTTTTT.